The 21 T cell receptor beta chains listed next were all sequenced from one sample in a study of cytomegalovirus exposure and HLA in healthy donors. The PCR contained 60 Vbeta and 13 Jbeta primers. Clones were sequenced by immunoSEQ multiplex PCR, and TCRdb holds only the in-frame ones, with some missing. The profile shows about 140,000 clones, approximately 80% of them singletons. Sequenced: PBMCs. The receptors originated from a middle-aged woman in good health and CMV-seronegative.

This chain uses TRBV4-3 with TRBJ2-3; 9 positions agree with TRBD2. Germline loops: CDR1 LGHNA, CDR2 YSLEER. V trimming: 0 bases; J trimming: 4 bases; junction bases outside the gene matches: 5. The CDR3 contains 16 residues. The CDR3 DNA sequence: TGCGCCAGCAGCCAAGAACAGCGGGAGGTTTCAGATACGCAGTATTTT. Amino acids: CASSQEQREVSDTQYF.

The chain links TRBV28 to TRBJ1-4; maybe TRBD1 (6 bases). Germline loops: CDR1 MDHEN, CDR2 SYDVKM. Trimming cost V 4 bases and J 8 bases, with 17 bases left between them. This CDR3 has 15 amino acids. CDR3 region: CASSSTQGAWEKLFF. CDR3 nucleotides: TGTGCCAGCAGTTCCACACAGGGCGCGTGGGAAAAACTGTTTTTT. Drawing the rest from reference TRBV28 and TRBJ1-4, the complete variable domain is DVKVTQSSRYLVKRTGEKVFLECVQDMDHENMFWYRQDPGLGLRLIYFSYDVKMKEKGDIPEGYSVSREKKERFSLILESASTNQTSMYLCASSSTQGAWEKLFFGSGTQLSVL.

The chain links TRBV5-1 to TRBJ1-1; 7 bases agree with TRBD1. Germline lookup yields CDR1 SGHRS and CDR2 YFSETQ. V shed 3 bases and J 6 bases; nucleotides not matched to a gene: 8. There are 14 residues in the CDR3. CDR3 sequence reads: CASSSRDSLSEAFF. The CDR3 nucleotides read TGCGCCAGCAGCTCAAGGGACAGTCTATCTGAAGCTTTCTTT.

The chain is built from TRBV27 and TRBJ2-1; the D is unclear. The CDR3 totals 15 residues. The V gene lost 2 bases and the J gene lost 0 bases, with 8 bases spanning the gap. Germline lookup yields CDR1 MNHEY and CDR2 SMNVEV (reference sequence). The CDR3 DNA sequence: TGTGCCAGCAGTTTACTCTCGTTCTCCTACAATGAGCAGTTCTTC. This encodes CASSLLSFSYNEQFF.

The count of this clone is one. This chain joins TRBV21-1 and TRBJ2-1; the table assigns TRBD1, which was not confirmed against the DNA. TRBV21-1 is a recognized pseudogene. This CDR3 contains 21 residues. CDR3 DNA sequence: TGTGCCAGCAGCAACCACCTAGTAAAGACAGAAAAATCTTGCTCCTACAATGAGCAGTTCTTC. It translates to CASSNHLVKTEKSCSYNEQFF.

This clone was counted a single time. The chain links TRBV4-2 to TRBJ1-5; D is possibly TRBD1 (5 bases). CDR1 and CDR2 (germline): LGHNA, YNFKEQ. The germline V and J ends were trimmed by 1 base and 10 bases, with 8 bases remaining between them. This CDR3 spans 12 amino acids. This chain's CDR3 is CASSQVGQPQHF. The CDR3 DNA reads as TGTGCCAGCAGCCAAGTAGGACAACCCCAGCATTTT.

The CDR3 bases are TGTGCCAGCAGTCGGGACAGGGGGCTGAACGAGCAGTACTTC. Amino acid sequence: CASSRDRGLNEQYF. The V gene is TRBV6-1, the J gene TRBJ2-7, with 12 bases fitting TRBD1. The V gene end was trimmed by 5 bases and the J gene end by 5 bases; junction bases not matched to a gene: 4. Looked up from germline, CDR1 is MNHNS and CDR2 is SASEGT. The CDR3 has 14 residues.

The chain has TRBV7-9 and TRBJ2-5; D is perhaps TRBD2 (5 bases). There are 15 residues in the CDR3. V was clipped by 2 bases and J by 2 bases, with 12 bases between them. Per germline, CDR1 SEHNR and CDR2 FQNEAQ (reference sequence). The CDR3 loop reads CASSLILGGQETQYF. CDR3 DNA: TGTGCCAGCAGCTTAATTTTGGGCGGGCAAGAGACCCAGTACTTC.

This sequence joins TRBV7-2 and TRBJ2-7, with TRBD1 matching over 10 bases. The CDR3 extends over 13 amino acids. V lost 5 bases, J lost 4 bases, and 2 bases stayed unmatched. Per germline, CDR1 SGHTA and CDR2 FQGNSA. Here the CDR3 reads CASSMGQGYEQYF. CDR3 nucleotide sequence: TGTGCCAGCAGCATGGGACAGGGGTACGAGCAGTACTTC.

This chain uses TRBV25-1 with TRBJ1-4; tentatively, D is TRBD1 (5 bases). Germline V lookup: CDR1 MGHDK, CDR2 SYGVNS. The CDR3 is made up of 15 amino acids. The ends were cut back, 6 bases at V and 8 bases at J, with 19 bases in the middle. This CDR3 is CASREGLRFREKLFF. In DNA, the CDR3 is TGTGCCAGCAGGGAGGGGCTCCGGTTCCGGGAAAAACTGTTTTTT.

The rearrangement uses TRBV7-8 and TRBJ1-1; a possible D gene is TRBD1 (6 bases). The germline V gene has CDR1 SGHVS and CDR2 FQNEAQ. V gave up 6 bases and J gave up 4 bases, with 18 bases separating them. CDR3 size: 15 residues. The CDR3 sequence: CASSLIGGGGTEAFF. The CDR3 DNA reads TGTGCCAGCAGTTTAATAGGGGGGGGCGGCACTGAAGCTTTCTTT.

J is TRBJ2-5 and V is TRBV7-2; D gene uncertain. Germline lookup yields CDR1 SGHTA and CDR2 FQGNSA. Trimming shortened V by 3 bases and J by 1 base, and 9 bases separated the two germline ends. This CDR3 has 14 residues. The CDR3 DNA follows: TGTGCCAGCAGCTTTTTTGGCAGCCAAGAGACCCAGTACTTC. Encoded protein: CASSFFGSQETQYF.

This clone appeared once. J is TRBJ1-2 and V is TRBV5-6, with a possible D match to TRBD1 (5 bases). Trimming took 4 bases from V and 7 from J, leaving 11 bases between them. Germline-derived CDR1 and CDR2 are SGHDT and YYEEEE. The CDR3 consists of 12 residues. CDR3: CASSQDNRGYTF. In DNA, the CDR3 is TGTGCCAGCAGCCAGGACAATCGTGGCTACACCTTC.

This clone showed up just once. The rearrangement joins TRBV7-9 to TRBJ1-5; D is uncertain. Germline lookup yields CDR1 SEHNR and CDR2 FQNEAQ (reference sequence). V lost 3 bases and J 6 bases, leaving 12 bases between the germline ends. The CDR3 has 14 amino acids. Here the CDR3 reads CASSFEGPRQPQHF. The CDR3 nucleotides are TGTGCCAGCAGCTTCGAGGGTCCGCGTCAGCCCCAGCATTTT.

V and J are TRBV5-6 and TRBJ2-1; maybe TRBD1 (7 bases). CDR1 SGHDT and CDR2 YYEEEE come from the germline V gene. Trimming took off 3 bases at V and 8 bases at J, with 12 bases between the two ends. There are 13 residues in the CDR3. CDR3 region: CASSSGGPHEQFF. The DNA of the CDR3 is TGTGCCAGCAGCTCAGGGGGGCCCCATGAGCAGTTCTTC.

This chain uses TRBV6-1 with TRBJ2-1; TRBD2 aligns across 9 bases. The CDR3 spans 15 residues. Germline V gives CDR1 MNHNS, CDR2 SASEGT. After removal of 3 bases from V and 8 bases from J, the junction contained 8 bases not matched to a gene. This CDR3 is CASSELAGGPDEQFF. CDR3 sequence (DNA): TGTGCCAGCAGTGAGCTTGCGGGAGGGCCCGATGAGCAGTTCTTC.

The genes are TRBV28 and TRBJ1-4, with 9 bases lining up with TRBD1. With 8 bases clipped from V and 0 bases from J, the junction kept 7 bases outside the gene matches. CDR3 length: 16 amino acids. Germline V lookup: CDR1 MDHEN, CDR2 SYDVKM. The CDR3 is CASAGQGLPTNEKLFF. DNA for the CDR3: TGTGCCAGCGCGGGACAGGGCTTACCAACTAATGAAAAACTGTTTTTT.

This rearrangement joins TRBV28 to TRBJ1-2; 9 bases line up with TRBD1. Germline CDR1 and CDR2: MDHEN and SYDVKM. The CDR3 loop spans 13 amino acids. Trimming removed 10 bases from V and 8 bases from J; junction bases left unmatched: 11. For the CDR3, the DNA is TGTGCCACCGGGGACAGGGTGTTTAGGGGCTACACCTTC. It encodes CATGDRVFRGYTF.

The chain combines TRBV28 with TRBJ2-1; D may be TRBD2 (6 bases). The CDR3 runs to 17 residues. Trimming stripped 7 bases from V and 3 bases from J, with 22 bases between. Germline CDR1 reads MDHEN; CDR2 reads SYDVKM. For the CDR3, the DNA is TGTGCCAGCACCGGGAGTGGGGCTGTGACAATCTACAATGAGCAGTTCTTC. Translation: CASTGSGAVTIYNEQFF. Together with reference TRBV28 and TRBJ2-1, the CDR3 gives the full variable domain: DVKVTQSSRYLVKRTGEKVFLECVQDMDHENMFWYRQDPGLGLRLIYFSYDVKMKEKGDIPEGYSVSREKKERFSLILESASTNQTSMYLCASTGSGAVTIYNEQFFGPGTRLTVL.

The gene calls are TRBV7-8 and TRBJ2-6; D is perhaps TRBD2 (5 bases). Germline CDR1 is SGHVS and CDR2 is FQNEAQ. Trimming pared 5 bases from V and 1 base from J, leaving 9 bases between. This CDR3 region has 15 residues. In DNA, the CDR3 is TGTGCCAGCAGCCGCGGAGGATCTGGGGCCAACGTCCTGACTTTC. This sequence encodes CASSRGGSGANVLTF.

The J gene is TRBJ1-5, the V gene TRBV19, with a weak D call TRBD1 (6 bases). Germline CDR1 reads LNHDA; CDR2 reads SQIVND (reference sequence). The CDR3 covers 13 residues. V lost 6 bases and J lost 7, with 13 bases in between. The CDR3 region has the DNA TGTGCCAGTAGCGACAGGTTACAGCAGCCCCAGCATTTT. As protein: CASSDRLQQPQHF.